The sequence of this TCR beta chain was determined in a study of T cell responses to AZD1222 COVID-19 vaccine. Regarding the study as a whole: There were repertoire samples only from the period after the peak T cell response.

As regards this clone: Its antigen remains unidentified.

Repertoires were generated with immunoSEQ multiplex PCR, while TCRdb's copy carries only in-frame clones and drops some. The profile shows 98,000 or so clones, roughly nine tenths of them singletons. This clonotype originated in an adult who received the MenACWY meningococcal vaccine as a control. The sample consisted of peripheral blood, taken 28 days after the second dose of the MenACWY control vaccine.

CDR3 sequence: CATQTGPSYEQYF. As DNA, the CDR3 is TGTGCCACTCAGACAGGGCCTTCCTACGAGCAGTACTTC. The chain combines TRBV6-5 with TRBJ2-7, with 7 bases fitting TRBD1. Germline lookup yields CDR1 MNHEY and CDR2 SVGAGI. CDR3 length: 13 amino acids. Losses at the gene ends were 10 bases for V and 1 base for J; bases not matched to a gene: 7.